This T cell receptor beta chain is from a study of blood T cell repertoires in COVID-19. Produced via immunoSEQ multiplex PCR; TCRdb's table is partial and in-frame only. The data hold tens of thousands of clones, with around 90% observed a single time. This clone was detected only a few times. The ends were cut back, 5 bases at V and 3 bases at J, with 17 bases in the middle. This CDR3 is 15 amino acids long. Germline V gene data show CDR1 as SGHTA and CDR2 as FQGNSA. The chain uses TRBV7-2 and TRBJ2-7; a possible D gene is TRBD2 (5 bases). The TCR originated in a man in his forties or fifties with COVID-19, enrolled during active disease. Sequencing used peripheral blood. CDR3 nucleotide sequence: TGTGCCAGCAGCCGGTCAGGAGGATTGAACTACGAGCAGTACTTC. It encodes CASSRSGGLNYEQYF.